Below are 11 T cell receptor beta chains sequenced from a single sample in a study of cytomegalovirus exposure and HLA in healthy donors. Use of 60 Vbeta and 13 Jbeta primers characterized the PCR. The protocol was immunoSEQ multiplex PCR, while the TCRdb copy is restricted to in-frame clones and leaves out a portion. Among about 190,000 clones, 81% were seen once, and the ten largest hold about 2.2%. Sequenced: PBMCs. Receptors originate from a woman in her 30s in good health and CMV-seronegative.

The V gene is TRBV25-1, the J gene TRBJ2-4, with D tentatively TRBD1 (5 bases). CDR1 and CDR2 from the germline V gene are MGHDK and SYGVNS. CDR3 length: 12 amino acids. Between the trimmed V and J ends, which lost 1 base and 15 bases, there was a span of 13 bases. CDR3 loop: CASSESPGPRYF. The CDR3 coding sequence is TGTGCCAGCAGTGAATCCCCAGGGCCCCGGTACTTC.

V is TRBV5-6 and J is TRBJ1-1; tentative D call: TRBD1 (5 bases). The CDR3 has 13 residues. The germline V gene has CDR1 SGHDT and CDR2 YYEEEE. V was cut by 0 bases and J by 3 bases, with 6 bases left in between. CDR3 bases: TGTGCCAGCAGCTTGGCCAGGGACACTGAAGCTTTCTTT. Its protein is CASSLARDTEAFF.

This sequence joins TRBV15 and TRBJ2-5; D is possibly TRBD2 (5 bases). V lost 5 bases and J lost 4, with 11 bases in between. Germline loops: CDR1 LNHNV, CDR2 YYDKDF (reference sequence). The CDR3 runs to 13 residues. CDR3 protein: CATSGGSGETQYF. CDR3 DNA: TGTGCCACCAGCGGTGGGAGTGGAGAGACCCAGTACTTC.

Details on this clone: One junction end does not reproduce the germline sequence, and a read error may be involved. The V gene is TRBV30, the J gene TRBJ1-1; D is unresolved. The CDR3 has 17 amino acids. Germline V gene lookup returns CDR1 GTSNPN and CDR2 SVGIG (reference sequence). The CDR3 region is CSWRTRPASLMNTEAIF. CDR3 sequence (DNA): TGTTCCTGGAGAACGAGGCCTGCCAGTCTCATGAACACTGAAGCTATCTTT.

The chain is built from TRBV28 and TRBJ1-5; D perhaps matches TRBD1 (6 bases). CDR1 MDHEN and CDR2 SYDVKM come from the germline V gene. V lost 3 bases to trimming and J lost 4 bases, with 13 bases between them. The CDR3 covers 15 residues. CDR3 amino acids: CASSFQTGDNQPQHF. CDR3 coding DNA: TGTGCCAGCAGTTTTCAGACAGGTGATAATCAGCCCCAGCATTTT.

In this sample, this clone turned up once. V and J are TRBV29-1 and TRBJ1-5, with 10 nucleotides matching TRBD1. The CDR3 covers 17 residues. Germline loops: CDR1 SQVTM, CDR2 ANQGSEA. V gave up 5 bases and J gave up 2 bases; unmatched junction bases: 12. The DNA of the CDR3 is TGCAGCGTTCCCCCCAAAGGGACAGGGGCTCGCAATCAGCCCCAGCATTTT. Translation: CSVPPKGTGARNQPQHF. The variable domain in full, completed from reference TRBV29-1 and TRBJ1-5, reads SAVISQKPSRDICQRGTSLTIQCQVDSQVTMMFWYRQQPGQSLTLIATANQGSEATYESGFVIDKFPISRPNLTFSTLTVSNMSPEDSSIYLCSVPPKGTGARNQPQHFGDGTRLSIL.

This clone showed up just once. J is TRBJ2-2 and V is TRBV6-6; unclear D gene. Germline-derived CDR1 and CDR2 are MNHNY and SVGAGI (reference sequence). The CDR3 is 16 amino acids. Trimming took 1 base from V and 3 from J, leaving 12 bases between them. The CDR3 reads CASSYFLSSHTGELFF. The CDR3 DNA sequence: TGTGCCAGCAGTTACTTTCTTTCGTCCCACACCGGGGAGCTGTTTTTT.

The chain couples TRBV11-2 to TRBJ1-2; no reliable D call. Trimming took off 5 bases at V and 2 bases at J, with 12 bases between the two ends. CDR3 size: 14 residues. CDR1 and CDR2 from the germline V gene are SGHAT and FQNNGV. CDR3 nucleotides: TGTGCCAGCAGCCCCGAGGGTGGAAACTATGGCTACACCTTC. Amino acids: CASSPEGGNYGYTF. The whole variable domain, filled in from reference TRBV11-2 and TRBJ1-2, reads EAGVAQSPRYKIIEKRQSVAFWCNPISGHATLYWYQQILGQGPKLLIQFQNNGVVDDSQLPKDRFSAERLKGVDSTLKIQPAKLEDSAVYLCASSPEGGNYGYTFGSGTRLTVV.

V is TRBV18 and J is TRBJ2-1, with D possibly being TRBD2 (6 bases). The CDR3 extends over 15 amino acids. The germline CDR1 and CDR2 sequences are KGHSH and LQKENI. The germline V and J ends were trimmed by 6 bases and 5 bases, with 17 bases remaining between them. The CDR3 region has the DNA TGTGCCAGCTCGCCTCCGGGACTCGGAGACAATGAGCAGTTCTTC. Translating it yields CASSPPGLGDNEQFF. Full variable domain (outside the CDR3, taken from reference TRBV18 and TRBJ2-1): NAGVMQNPRHLVRRRGQEARLRCSPMKGHSHVYWYRQLPEEGLKFMVYLQKENIIDESGMPKERFSAEFPKEGPSILRIQQVVRGDSAAYFCASSPPGLGDNEQFFGPGTRLTVL.

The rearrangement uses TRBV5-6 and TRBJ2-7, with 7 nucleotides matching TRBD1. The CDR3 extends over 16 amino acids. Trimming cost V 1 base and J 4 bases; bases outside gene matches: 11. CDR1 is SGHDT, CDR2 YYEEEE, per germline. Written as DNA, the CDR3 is TGTGCCAGCAGCTTGTTAATTCGGGACAGTTCGTACGAGCAGTACTTC. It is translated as CASSLLIRDSSYEQYF.

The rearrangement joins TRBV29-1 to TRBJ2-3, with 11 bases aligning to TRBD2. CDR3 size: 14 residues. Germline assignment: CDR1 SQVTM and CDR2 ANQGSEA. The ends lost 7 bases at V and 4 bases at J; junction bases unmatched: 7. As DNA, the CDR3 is TGCAGCGGTCATAGCGGGGGGGGTCCAGATACGCAGTATTTT. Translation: CSGHSGGGPDTQYF.